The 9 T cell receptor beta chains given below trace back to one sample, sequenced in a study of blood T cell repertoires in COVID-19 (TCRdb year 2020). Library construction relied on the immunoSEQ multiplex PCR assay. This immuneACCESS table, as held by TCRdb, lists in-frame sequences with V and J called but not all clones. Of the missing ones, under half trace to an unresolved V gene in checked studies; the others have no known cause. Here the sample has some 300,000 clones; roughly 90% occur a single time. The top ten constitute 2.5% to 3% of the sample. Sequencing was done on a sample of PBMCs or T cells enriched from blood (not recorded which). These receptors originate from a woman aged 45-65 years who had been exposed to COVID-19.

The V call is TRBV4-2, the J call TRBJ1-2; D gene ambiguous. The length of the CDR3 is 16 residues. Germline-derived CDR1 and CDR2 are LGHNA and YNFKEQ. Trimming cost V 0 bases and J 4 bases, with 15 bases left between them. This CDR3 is CASSQEVSGELYGYTF. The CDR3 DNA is TGTGCCAGCAGCCAAGAAGTTTCCGGGGAGCTCTATGGCTACACCTTC.

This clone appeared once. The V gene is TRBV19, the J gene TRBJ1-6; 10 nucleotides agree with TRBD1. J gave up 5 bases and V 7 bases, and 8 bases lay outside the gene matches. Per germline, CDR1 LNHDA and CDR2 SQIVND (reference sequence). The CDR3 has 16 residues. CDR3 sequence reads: CASTIGTGAHNSPLHF. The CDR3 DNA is TGTGCCAGTACCATCGGGACAGGGGCGCATAATTCACCCCTCCACTTT.

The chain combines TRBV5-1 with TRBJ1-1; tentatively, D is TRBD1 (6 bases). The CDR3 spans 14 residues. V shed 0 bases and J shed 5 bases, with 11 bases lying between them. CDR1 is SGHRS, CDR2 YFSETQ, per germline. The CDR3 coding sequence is TGCGCCAGCAGCTTGGAGGGGGTATTGACTGAAGCTTTCTTT. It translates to CASSLEGVLTEAFF. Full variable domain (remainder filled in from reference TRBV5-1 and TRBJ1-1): KAGVTQTPRYLIKTRGQQVTLSCSPISGHRSVSWYQQTPGQGLQFLFEYFSETQRNKGNFPGRFSGRQFSNSRSEMNVSTLELGDSALYLCASSLEGVLTEAFFGQGTRLTVV.

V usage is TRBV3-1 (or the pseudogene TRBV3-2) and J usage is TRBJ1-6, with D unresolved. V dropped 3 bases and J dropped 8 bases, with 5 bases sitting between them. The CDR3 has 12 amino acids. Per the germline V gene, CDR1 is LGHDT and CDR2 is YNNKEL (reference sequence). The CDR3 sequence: CASSQGDSPLHF. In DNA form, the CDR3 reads TGTGCCAGCAGCCAGGGCGATTCACCCCTCCACTTT.

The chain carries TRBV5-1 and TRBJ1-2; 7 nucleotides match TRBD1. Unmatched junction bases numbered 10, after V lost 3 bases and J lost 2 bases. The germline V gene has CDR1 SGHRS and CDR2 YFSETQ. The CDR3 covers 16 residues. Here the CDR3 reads CASSYGQVGLNYGYTF. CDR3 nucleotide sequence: TGCGCCAGCAGCTACGGACAGGTTGGATTGAACTATGGCTACACCTTC. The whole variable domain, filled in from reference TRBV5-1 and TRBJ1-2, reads KAGVTQTPRYLIKTRGQQVTLSCSPISGHRSVSWYQQTPGQGLQFLFEYFSETQRNKGNFPGRFSGRQFSNSRSEMNVSTLELGDSALYLCASSYGQVGLNYGYTFGSGTRLTVV.

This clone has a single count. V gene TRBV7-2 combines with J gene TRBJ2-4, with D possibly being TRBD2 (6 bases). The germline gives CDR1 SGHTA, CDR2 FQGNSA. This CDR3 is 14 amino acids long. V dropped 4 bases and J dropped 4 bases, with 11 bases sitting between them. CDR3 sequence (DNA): TGTGCCAGCAGCTCCCGGGACTGGAAAAACATTCAGTACTTC. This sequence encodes CASSSRDWKNIQYF.

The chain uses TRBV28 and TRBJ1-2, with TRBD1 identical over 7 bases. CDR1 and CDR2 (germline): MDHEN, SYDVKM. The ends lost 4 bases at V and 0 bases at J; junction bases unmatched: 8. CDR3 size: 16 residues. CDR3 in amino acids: CASSSNRDSTNYGYTF. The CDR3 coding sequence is TGTGCCAGCAGTTCAAACCGGGACAGTACTAACTATGGCTACACCTTC.

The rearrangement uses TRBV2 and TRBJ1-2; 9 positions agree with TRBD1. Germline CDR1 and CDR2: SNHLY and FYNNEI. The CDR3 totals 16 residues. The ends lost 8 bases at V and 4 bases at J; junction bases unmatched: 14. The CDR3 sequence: CASGPGQGFRRYGYTF. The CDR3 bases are TGTGCCAGCGGACCGGGACAGGGATTCAGGCGCTATGGCTACACCTTC.

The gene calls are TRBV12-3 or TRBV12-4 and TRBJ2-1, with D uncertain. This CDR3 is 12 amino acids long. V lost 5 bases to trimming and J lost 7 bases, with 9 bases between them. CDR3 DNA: TGTGCCAGCAGTCGGCAGAGGAATGAGCAGTTCTTC. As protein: CASSRQRNEQFF.